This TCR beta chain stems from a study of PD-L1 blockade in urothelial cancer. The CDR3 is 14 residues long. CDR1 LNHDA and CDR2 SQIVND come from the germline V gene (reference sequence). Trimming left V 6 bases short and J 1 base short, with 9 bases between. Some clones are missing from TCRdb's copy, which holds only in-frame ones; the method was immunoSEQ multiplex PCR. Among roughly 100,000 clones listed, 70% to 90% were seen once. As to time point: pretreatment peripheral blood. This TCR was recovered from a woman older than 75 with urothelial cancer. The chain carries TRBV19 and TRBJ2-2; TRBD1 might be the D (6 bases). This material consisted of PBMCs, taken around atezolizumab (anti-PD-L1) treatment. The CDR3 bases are TGTGCCAGTAGGACAGGCTGGAACACCGGGGAGCTGTTTTTT. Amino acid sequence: CASRTGWNTGELFF.